This is a list of T cell receptor beta chains from one sample in a study of T-cell memory formation after mild COVID-19. TCRdb redid the calling of the 5' RACE reads with MiXCR, one entry per CDR3 protein. The table lists 290,000 or so distinct CDR3 sequences, roughly a fifth of them singletons, with approximately 21% in the top ten. Sequencing used PBMCs or a T cell subset sorted from them (not recorded which). These TCRs come from a man aged 18 to 29 who had mild COVID-19 (a few samples of this study predate the infection). Cell type and time point are not known. Both conserved end residues are part of each CDR3. D genes are given only for firm matches.

. 15 TRBJ2-7 TRBV6-4 CASSANPTGSYEQYF
. 11 TRBJ2-3 TRBV20-1 CSASWLDTQYF
TRBD2 15 TRBJ2-1 TRBV7-2 CASSLRSGGANEQFF
. 15 TRBJ1-2 TRBV11-2 CASSLSQGAGYGYTF
TRBD2 14 TRBJ2-7 TRBV29-1 CSVGPAGGPYEQYF
TRBD1 13 TRBJ2-5 TRBV20-1 CSARIPGGETQYF
TRBD2 18 TRBJ2-5 TRBV13 CASSAGLAGGSPFETQYF
. 14 TRBJ2-7 TRBV7-2 CASSFMAQTYEQYF
. 14 TRBJ2-3 TRBV20-1 CSQSYSPPSDTQYF
TRBD1 15 TRBJ1-2 TRBV20-1 CSAQRIGTGNYGYTF
. 16 TRBJ2-3 TRBV5-1 CASSLGRNPEGDTQYF
. 15 TRBJ1-4 TRBV5-1 CASSLGATVNEKLFF
TRBD1 15 TRBJ2-2 TRBV9 CASSDGQGVTGELFF
TRBD2 14 TRBJ2-7 TRBV6-1 CASSEGRGGYEQYF
TRBD1 17 TRBJ1-1 TRBV20-1 CSARGQGWASRHTEAFF
TRBD2 17 TRBJ2-3 TRBV7-2 CASSLAGLAGSPDTQYF
. 13 TRBJ1-2 TRBV30 CAWSDGRVKGYTF
TRBD1 13 TRBJ2-1 TRBV3-1 CASSQTGQGEQFF
TRBD1 15 TRBJ1-6 TRBV5-1 CASTPQGAYNSPLHF